The 19 T cell receptor beta chains in this list originate from one sample, sequenced in a study of shared clonotypes between healthy human individuals. Repertoires were generated with immunoSEQ multiplex PCR, while TCRdb's copy carries only in-frame clones and drops some. In the table there are roughly 1,500,000 clones, approximately 98% of which are singletons. The specimen was naive CD4+ T cells sorted from blood. Sample subset: CD45RA+ positively selected. The receptors shown here come from a man aged 25-45 years in good health.

V gene TRBV5-1 combines with J gene TRBJ2-1; 11 bases agree with TRBD2. V trimming: 0 bases; J trimming: 7 bases; junction bases outside the gene matches: 6. Germline V lookup: CDR1 SGHRS, CDR2 YFSETQ. This CDR3 is 16 amino acids long. In nucleotides, the CDR3 is TGCGCCAGCAGCTTGGTAGGTAGCGGGAGGGCGAATGAGCAGTTCTTC. Its translation is CASSLVGSGRANEQFF.

The rearrangement joins TRBV2 to TRBJ2-1, with D possibly being TRBD1 (6 bases). CDR1 SNHLY and CDR2 FYNNEI come from the germline V gene. The CDR3 has 13 amino acids. V was clipped by 11 bases and J by 7 bases, with 18 bases between them. Written as DNA, the CDR3 is TGTGCCTATTCGGACAGCCGTGGGAATGAGCAGTTCTTC. It specifies CAYSDSRGNEQFF.

This chain connects TRBV9 to TRBJ2-5; D call uncertain. V lost 0 bases, J lost 3 bases, and 6 bases lay in between. Germline V gives CDR1 SGDLS, CDR2 YYNGEE. CDR3 length equals 13 residues. In DNA, the CDR3 is TGTGCCAGCAGCGTAGACTGGGAAGAGACCCAGTACTTC. Residues: CASSVDWEETQYF.

Note on this clone: The same CDR3 can be traced to other DNA sequences in this sample. The rearrangement joins TRBV20-1 to TRBJ2-7; D is unclear. Germline V gene sequence: CDR1 DFQATT, CDR2 SNEGSKA (reference sequence). V shed 3 bases and J shed 7 bases, with 7 bases lying between them. This CDR3 comprises 10 residues. CDR3 region: CSASLREQYF. The DNA for the CDR3 is TGCAGTGCTAGTCTGCGGGAGCAGTACTTC.

The rearrangement uses TRBV7-2 and TRBJ1-1; weak D call: TRBD1 (5 bases). Germline-derived CDR1 and CDR2 are SGHTA and FQGNSA. This CDR3 comprises 13 residues. V was clipped by 5 bases and J by 3 bases, with 10 bases between them. CDR3 coding DNA: TGTGCCAGCAGCGCGGGGCTTGACACTGAAGCTTTCTTT. It specifies CASSAGLDTEAFF. Supplemented by reference TRBV7-2 and TRBJ1-1, the full variable domain reads GAGVSQSPSNKVTEKGKDVELRCDPISGHTALYWYRQSLGQGLEFLIYFQGNSAPDKSGLPSDRFSAERTGGSVSTLTIQRTQQEDSAVYLCASSAGLDTEAFFGQGTRLTVV.

This chain uses TRBV28 with TRBJ2-7; D is unresolved. The CDR3 covers 15 residues. Deletions cut 5 bases from V and 0 bases from J, with 14 bases between. Germline CDR1 MDHEN, CDR2 SYDVKM. The CDR3 coding sequence is TGTGCCAGCAGTCCGGGTCAGTACACCTCCTACGAGCAGTACTTC. This translates into CASSPGQYTSYEQYF.

The chain carries TRBV27 and TRBJ2-1; TRBD2 agrees at 9 bases. The length of the CDR3 is 16 residues. Germline assignment: CDR1 MNHEY and CDR2 SMNVEV (reference sequence). The V segment lost 5 bases and the J segment 0 bases; nucleotides outside the gene matches: 5. The DNA for the CDR3 is TGTGCCAGCAGTCCTCGGACTAGCGCCTCCTACAATGAGCAGTTCTTC. This codes for CASSPRTSASYNEQFF.

The V and J genes are TRBV29-1 and TRBJ2-3; D perhaps matches TRBD2 (5 bases). Germline V lookup: CDR1 SQVTM, CDR2 ANQGSEA. The CDR3 runs 13 residues. V was shortened by 4 bases and J by 6 bases, with 14 bases between the two germline ends. The CDR3 coding sequence is TGCAGCGTTGGAGGGCCCCTGGTGGATACGCAGTATTTT. Translating gives CSVGGPLVDTQYF.

The count of this clone is one. V is TRBV5-6 and J is TRBJ2-7; a weak D match, TRBD2 (5 bases). This CDR3 is 12 amino acids long. CDR1 and CDR2 from the germline V gene are SGHDT and YYEEEE. V lost 2 bases and J lost 10, with 13 bases in between. DNA for the CDR3: TGTGCCAGCAGCTTTACCCCCTCGGGACAGTACTTC. This sequence encodes CASSFTPSGQYF.

For this clone: Other DNA sequences in this sample translate to the same CDR3. This chain links TRBV5-1 with TRBJ1-1; D ambiguous. Germline V CDR1 and CDR2: SGHRS, YFSETQ. The CDR3 totals 13 residues. The V gene lost 4 bases and the J gene lost 1 base, with 8 bases spanning the gap. In DNA, the CDR3 is TGCGCCAGCAGCAGGACGGAGAACACTGAAGCTTTCTTT. Translated: CASSRTENTEAFF.

The chain carries TRBV5-1 and TRBJ1-2, with 9 bases that match TRBD1. Germline V gene sequence: CDR1 SGHRS, CDR2 YFSETQ. V gave up 0 bases and J gave up 4 bases; unmatched junction bases: 7. The CDR3 contains 16 residues. CDR3 amino acids: CASSLGGQGVAYGYTF. The DNA for the CDR3 is TGCGCCAGCAGCTTGGGGGGACAGGGTGTGGCCTATGGCTACACCTTC.

The chain has TRBV6-1 and TRBJ1-1; D unresolved. The CDR3 has 13 residues. Trimming removed 6 bases from V and 7 bases from J, with 15 bases in between. Germline CDR1 reads MNHNS; CDR2 reads SASEGT. The CDR3 loop is CASSLRAPGEAFF. For the CDR3, the DNA is TGTGCCAGCAGCCTACGCGCCCCAGGTGAAGCTTTCTTT.

The chain links TRBV29-1 to TRBJ2-1; 8 nucleotides match TRBD1. Trimming at V came to 5 bases and at J to 1 base, leaving 4 bases not matched to a gene. Germline CDR1 and CDR2: SQVTM and ANQGSEA. The CDR3 loop spans 14 amino acids. The CDR3 loop is CSVRRQGSYNEQFF. For the CDR3, the DNA is TGCAGCGTTCGCCGACAGGGGTCCTACAATGAGCAGTTCTTC.

This sequence joins TRBV7-2 and TRBJ2-1, with D hard to call. The germline gives CDR1 SGHTA, CDR2 FQGNSA. The length of the CDR3 is 13 residues. V was shortened by 5 bases and J by 9 bases, with 14 bases between the two germline ends. The DNA of the CDR3 is TGTGCCAGCAGCCGCATTATGATGGGTGAGCAGTTCTTC. It codes for CASSRIMMGEQFF.

The V and J genes are TRBV29-1 and TRBJ2-1, with D possibly being TRBD1 (6 bases). Trimming pared 5 bases from V and 2 bases from J, leaving 10 bases between. The CDR3 length is 13 residues. In germline, CDR1 is SQVTM, CDR2 ANQGSEA. CDR3 DNA sequence: TGCAGCGTTAACAGGGTTACCTACAATGAGCAGTTCTTC. It specifies CSVNRVTYNEQFF.

The J gene is TRBJ2-7, the V gene TRBV5-1; D possibly matches TRBD1 or TRBD2 (5 bases each). The germline V gene has CDR1 SGHRS and CDR2 YFSETQ. Trimming stripped 4 bases from V and 3 bases from J, with 14 bases between. This CDR3 region has 14 residues. In DNA form, the CDR3 reads TGCGCCAGCAGCAGGGACGGGGTAGTCTACGAGCAGTACTTC. It codes for CASSRDGVVYEQYF.

This chain connects TRBV21-1 to TRBJ2-7; TRBD1 was called by the table and not checked on the DNA. TRBV21-1 is a documented pseudogene. This CDR3 is 19 amino acids long. The CDR3 reads CASSKVGVKGASVSYEQYF. CDR3 DNA sequence: TGTGCCAGCAGCAAAGTCGGGGTTAAGGGGGCCTCCGTAAGCTACGAGCAGTACTTC.

This rearrangement joins TRBV5-4 to TRBJ1-2; D is undetermined. V was trimmed by 5 bases and J by 0 bases, leaving 8 bases between them. The CDR3 spans 13 residues. Germline loops: CDR1 SGHNT, CDR2 YYREEE (reference sequence). The CDR3 bases are TGTGCCAGCAGTTCGGATCCTAACTATGGCTACACCTTC. This gives the protein CASSSDPNYGYTF.

The chain's CDR3 is CASSLAVTSGMGYEQYF. The CDR3 nucleotides read TGTGCCAGCAGCTTAGCCGTGACTAGCGGGATGGGCTACGAGCAGTACTTC. The V and J genes are TRBV7-2 and TRBJ2-7; 11 nucleotides agree with TRBD2. The V and J ends lost 0 bases and 3 bases, in that order; junction bases with no gene match: 7. This CDR3 is built from 17 residues. The germline gives CDR1 SGHTA, CDR2 FQGNSA.